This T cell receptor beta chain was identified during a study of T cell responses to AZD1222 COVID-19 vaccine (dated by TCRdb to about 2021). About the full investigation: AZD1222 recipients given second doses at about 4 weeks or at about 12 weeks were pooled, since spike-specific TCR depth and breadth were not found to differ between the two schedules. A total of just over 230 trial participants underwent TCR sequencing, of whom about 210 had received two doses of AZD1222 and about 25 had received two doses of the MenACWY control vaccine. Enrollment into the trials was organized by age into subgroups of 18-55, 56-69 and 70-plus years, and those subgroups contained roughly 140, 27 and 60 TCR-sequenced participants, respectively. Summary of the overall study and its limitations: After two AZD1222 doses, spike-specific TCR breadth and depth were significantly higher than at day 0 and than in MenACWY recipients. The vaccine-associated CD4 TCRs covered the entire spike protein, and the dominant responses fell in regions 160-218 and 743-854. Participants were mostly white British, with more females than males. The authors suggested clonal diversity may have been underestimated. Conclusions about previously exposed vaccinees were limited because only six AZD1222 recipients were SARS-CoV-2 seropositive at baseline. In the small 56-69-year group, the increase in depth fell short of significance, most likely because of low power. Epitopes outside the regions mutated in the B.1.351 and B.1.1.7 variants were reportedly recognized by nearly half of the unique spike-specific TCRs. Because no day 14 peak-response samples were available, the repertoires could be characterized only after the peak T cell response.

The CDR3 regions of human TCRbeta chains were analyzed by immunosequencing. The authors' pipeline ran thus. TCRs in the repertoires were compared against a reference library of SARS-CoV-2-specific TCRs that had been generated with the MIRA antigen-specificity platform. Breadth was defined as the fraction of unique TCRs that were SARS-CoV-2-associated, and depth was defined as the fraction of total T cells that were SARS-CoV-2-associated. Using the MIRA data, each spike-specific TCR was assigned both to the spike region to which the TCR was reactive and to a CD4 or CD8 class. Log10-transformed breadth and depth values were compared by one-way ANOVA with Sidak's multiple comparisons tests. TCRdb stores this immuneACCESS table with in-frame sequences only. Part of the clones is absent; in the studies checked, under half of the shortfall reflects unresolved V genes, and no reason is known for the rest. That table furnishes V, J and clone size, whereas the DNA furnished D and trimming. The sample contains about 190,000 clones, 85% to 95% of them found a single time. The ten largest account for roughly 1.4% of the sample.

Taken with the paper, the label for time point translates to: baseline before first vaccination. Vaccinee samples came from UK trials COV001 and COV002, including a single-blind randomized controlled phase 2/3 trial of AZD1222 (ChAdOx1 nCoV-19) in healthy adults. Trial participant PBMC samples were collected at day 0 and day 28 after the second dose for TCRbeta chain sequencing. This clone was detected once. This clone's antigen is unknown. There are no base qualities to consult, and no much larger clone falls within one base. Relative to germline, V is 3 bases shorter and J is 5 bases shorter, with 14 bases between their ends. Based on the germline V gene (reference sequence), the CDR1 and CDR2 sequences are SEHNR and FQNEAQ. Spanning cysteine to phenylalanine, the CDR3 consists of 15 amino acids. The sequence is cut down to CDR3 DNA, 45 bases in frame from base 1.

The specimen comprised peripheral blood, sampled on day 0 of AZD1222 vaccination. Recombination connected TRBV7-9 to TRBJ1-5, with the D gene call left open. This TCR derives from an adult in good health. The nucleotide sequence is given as TGTGCCAGCAGCTTCGGTCACGGAGATCATCAGCCCCAGCATTTT. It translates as CASSFGHGDHQPQHF.